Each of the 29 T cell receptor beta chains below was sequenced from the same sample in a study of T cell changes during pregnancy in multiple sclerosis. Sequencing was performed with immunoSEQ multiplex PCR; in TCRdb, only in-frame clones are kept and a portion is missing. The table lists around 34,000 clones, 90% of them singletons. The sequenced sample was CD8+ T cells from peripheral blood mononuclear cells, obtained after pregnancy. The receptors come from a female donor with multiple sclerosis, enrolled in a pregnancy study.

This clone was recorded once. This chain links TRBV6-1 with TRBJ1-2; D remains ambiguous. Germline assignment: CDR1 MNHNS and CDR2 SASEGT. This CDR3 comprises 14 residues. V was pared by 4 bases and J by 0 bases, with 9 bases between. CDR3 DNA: TGTGCCAGCAGTGGGTCGCGGGCTAACTATGGCTACACCTTC. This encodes CASSGSRANYGYTF.

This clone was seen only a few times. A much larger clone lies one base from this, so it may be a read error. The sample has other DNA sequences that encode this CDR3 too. Here the CDR3 DNA reads TGTGCCAGCAGTGACGGGGGGGCCACAGATACGCAGTATTTT. This encodes CASSDGGATDTQYF. This sequence joins TRBV6-4 and TRBJ2-3; a weak D match, TRBD2 (7 bases). The V gene's germline CDR1 is MRHNA and CDR2 SNTAGT. V was pared by 2 bases and J by 2 bases, with 8 bases between. CDR3 length: 14 residues.

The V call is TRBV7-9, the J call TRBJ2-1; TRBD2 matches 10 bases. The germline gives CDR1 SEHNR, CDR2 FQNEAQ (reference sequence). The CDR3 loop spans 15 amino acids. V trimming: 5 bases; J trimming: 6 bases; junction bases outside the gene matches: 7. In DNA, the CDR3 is TGTGCCAGCAGCCCCCGGATAGCGGGGGGCAATGAGCAGTTCTTC. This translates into CASSPRIAGGNEQFF.

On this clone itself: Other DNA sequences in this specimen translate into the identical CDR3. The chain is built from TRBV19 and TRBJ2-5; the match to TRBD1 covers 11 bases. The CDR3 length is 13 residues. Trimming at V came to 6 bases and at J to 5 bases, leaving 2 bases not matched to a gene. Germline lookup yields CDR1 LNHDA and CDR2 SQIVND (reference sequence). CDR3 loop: CASRDRGQETQYF. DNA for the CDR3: TGTGCCAGTAGGGACAGGGGGCAGGAGACCCAGTACTTC.

The CDR3 DNA sequence: TGTGCCAGTAGTATGGGACAGGGAGGAAGGCAGCCCCAGCATTTT. This codes for CASSMGQGGRQPQHF. V is TRBV19 and J is TRBJ1-5, with TRBD1 matching 9 bases. J lost 7 bases, V lost 3 bases, and 7 bases had no gene match. Germline CDR1 reads LNHDA; CDR2 reads SQIVND (reference sequence). The CDR3 spans 15 residues.

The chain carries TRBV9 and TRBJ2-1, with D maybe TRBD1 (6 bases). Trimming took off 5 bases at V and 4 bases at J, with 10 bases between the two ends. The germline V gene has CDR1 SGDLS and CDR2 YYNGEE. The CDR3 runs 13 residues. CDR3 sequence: CASSTGSYNEQFF. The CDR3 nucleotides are TGTGCCAGCAGTACAGGGAGTTACAATGAGCAGTTCTTC.

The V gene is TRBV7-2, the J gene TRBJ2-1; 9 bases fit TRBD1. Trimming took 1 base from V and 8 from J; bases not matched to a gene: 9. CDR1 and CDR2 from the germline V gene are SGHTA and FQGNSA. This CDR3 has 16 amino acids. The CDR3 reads CASSLGGQGELDEQFF. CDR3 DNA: TGTGCCAGCAGCTTAGGGGGACAGGGAGAATTGGATGAGCAGTTCTTC.

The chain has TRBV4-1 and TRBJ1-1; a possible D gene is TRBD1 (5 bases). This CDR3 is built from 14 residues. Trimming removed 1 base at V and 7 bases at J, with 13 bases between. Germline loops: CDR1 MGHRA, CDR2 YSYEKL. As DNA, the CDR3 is TGCGCCAGCAGCCAAGGTTTAGGGGATGGTGAAGCTTTCTTT. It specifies CASSQGLGDGEAFF.

This CDR3 is CASSIGGGTEAFF. In DNA form, the CDR3 reads TGTGCCAGTAGTATAGGAGGAGGGACTGAAGCTTTCTTT. V is TRBV19 and J is TRBJ1-1; D ambiguous. Germline lookup yields CDR1 LNHDA and CDR2 SQIVND (reference sequence). This CDR3 has 13 amino acids. Trimming pared 1 base from V and 5 bases from J, leaving 8 bases between.

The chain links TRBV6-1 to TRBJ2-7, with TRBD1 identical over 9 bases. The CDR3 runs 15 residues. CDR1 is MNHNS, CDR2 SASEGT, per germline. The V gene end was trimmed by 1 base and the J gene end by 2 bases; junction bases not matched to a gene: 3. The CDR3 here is CASSEGTGGAYEQYF. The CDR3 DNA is TGTGCCAGCAGTGAAGGAACAGGGGGCGCCTACGAGCAGTACTTC.

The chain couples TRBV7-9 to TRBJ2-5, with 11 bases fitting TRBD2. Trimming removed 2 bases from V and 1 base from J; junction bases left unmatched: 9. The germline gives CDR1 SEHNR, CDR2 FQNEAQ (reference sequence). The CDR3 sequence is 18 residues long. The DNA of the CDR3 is TGTGCCAGCAGCTTATGGGGGACTAGCGGCGACCCCCAAGAGACCCAGTACTTC. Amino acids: CASSLWGTSGDPQETQYF.

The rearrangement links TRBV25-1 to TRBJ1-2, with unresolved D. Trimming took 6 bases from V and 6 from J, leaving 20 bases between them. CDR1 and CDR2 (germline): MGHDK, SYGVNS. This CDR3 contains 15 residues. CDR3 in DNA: TGTGCCAGCAGCACCCTAACCTCGGGAGTCGATGGCTACACCTTC. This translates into CASSTLTSGVDGYTF.

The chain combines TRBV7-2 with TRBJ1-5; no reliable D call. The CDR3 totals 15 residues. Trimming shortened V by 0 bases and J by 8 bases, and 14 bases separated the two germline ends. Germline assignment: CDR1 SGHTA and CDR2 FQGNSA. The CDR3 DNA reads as TGTGCCAGCAGCTTAGCGCGGGGAGGTCCGGAGCCCCAGCATTTT. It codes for CASSLARGGPEPQHF. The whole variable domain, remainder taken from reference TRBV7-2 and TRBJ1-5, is GAGVSQSPSNKVTEKGKDVELRCDPISGHTALYWYRQSLGQGLEFLIYFQGNSAPDKSGLPSDRFSAERTGGSVSTLTIQRTQQEDSAVYLCASSLARGGPEPQHFGDGTRLSIL.

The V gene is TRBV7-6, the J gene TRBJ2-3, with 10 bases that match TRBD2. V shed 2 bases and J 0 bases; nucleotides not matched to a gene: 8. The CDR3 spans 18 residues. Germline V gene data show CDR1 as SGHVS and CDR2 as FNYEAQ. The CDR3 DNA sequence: TGTGCCAGCAGCTTACGCCGCGGGACTAGCGCGAGCACAGATACGCAGTATTTT. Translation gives CASSLRRGTSASTDTQYF.

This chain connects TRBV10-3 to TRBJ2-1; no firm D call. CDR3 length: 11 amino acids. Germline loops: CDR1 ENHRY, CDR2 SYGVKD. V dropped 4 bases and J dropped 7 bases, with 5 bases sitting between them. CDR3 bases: TGTGCCATCAGTGCAGGAAATGAGCAGTTCTTC. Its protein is CAISAGNEQFF.

The CDR3 reads CASSQGVAGSSYEQYF. The CDR3, as DNA: TGTGCCAGCAGCCAAGGAGTAGCGGGGAGCTCCTACGAGCAGTACTTC. V is TRBV4-2 and J is TRBJ2-7; 8 nucleotides match TRBD2. Per the germline V gene, CDR1 is LGHNA and CDR2 is YNFKEQ. J was trimmed by 0 bases and V by 1 base; bases with no gene match: 5. There are 16 residues in the CDR3.

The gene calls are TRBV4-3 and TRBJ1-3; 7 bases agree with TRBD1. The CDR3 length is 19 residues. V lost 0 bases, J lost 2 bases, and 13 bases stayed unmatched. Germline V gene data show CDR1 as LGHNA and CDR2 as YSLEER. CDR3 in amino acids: CASSQEQGEMATPGNTIYF. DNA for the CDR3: TGCGCCAGCAGCCAAGAGCAGGGGGAGATGGCCACTCCTGGAAACACCATATATTTT.

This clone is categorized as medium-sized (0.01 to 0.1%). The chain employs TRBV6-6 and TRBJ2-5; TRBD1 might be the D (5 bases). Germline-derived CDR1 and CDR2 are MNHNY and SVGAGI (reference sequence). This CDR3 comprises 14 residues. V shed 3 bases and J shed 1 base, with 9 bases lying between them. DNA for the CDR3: TGTGCCAGCAGTTATCAGGGCAGCCAAGAGACCCAGTACTTC. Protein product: CASSYQGSQETQYF.

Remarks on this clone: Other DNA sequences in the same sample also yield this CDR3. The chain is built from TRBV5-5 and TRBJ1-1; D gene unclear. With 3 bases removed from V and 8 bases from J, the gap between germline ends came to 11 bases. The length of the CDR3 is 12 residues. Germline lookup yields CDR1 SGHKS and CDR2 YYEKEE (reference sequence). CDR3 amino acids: CASSWTGEEAFF. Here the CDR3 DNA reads TGTGCCAGCAGCTGGACCGGGGAAGAAGCTTTCTTT.

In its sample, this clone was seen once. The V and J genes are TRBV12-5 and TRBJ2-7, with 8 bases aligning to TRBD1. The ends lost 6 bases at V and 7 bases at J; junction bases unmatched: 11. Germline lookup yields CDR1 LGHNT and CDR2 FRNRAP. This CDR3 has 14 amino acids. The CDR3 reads CASGRNQGAGEQYF. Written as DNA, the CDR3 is TGTGCTAGTGGCCGTAATCAGGGGGCTGGGGAGCAGTACTTC.

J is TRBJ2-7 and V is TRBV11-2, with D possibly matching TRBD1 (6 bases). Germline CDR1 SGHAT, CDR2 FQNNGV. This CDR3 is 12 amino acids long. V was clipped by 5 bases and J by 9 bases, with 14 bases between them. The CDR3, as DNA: TGTGCCAGCAGCCCAGATTTAGGGGGGCAGTACTTC. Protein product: CASSPDLGGQYF.

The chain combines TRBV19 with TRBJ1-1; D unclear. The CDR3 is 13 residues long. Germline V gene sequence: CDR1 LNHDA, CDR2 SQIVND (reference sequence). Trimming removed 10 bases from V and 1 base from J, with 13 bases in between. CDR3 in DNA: TGTGCCACCTTAACAGAGAAGAACACTGAAGCTTTCTTT. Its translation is CATLTEKNTEAFF.

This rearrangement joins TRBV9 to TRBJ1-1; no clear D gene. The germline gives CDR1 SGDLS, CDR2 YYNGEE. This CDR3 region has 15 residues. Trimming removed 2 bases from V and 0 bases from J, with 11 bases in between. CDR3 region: CASSVSADLNTEAFF. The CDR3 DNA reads TGTGCCAGCAGCGTGTCAGCGGATTTGAACACTGAAGCTTTCTTT.

The CDR3 sequence is CASSVDGGGYNEQFF. Written as DNA, the CDR3 is TGTGCCAGCAGTGTCGACGGGGGAGGCTACAATGAGCAGTTCTTC. This chain links TRBV6-1 with TRBJ2-1, with D possibly TRBD2 on 6 matching bases. This CDR3 has 15 residues. With 4 bases removed from V and 3 bases from J, the gap between germline ends came to 13 bases. CDR1 MNHNS and CDR2 SASEGT come from the germline V gene.

CDR3 sequence (DNA): TGTGCCAGCAGCTTAGCGGTGTCTCGGTTCTACTTC. Protein: CASSLAVSRFYF. The chain couples TRBV7-2 to TRBJ2-7; D ambiguous. Trimming removed 0 bases at V and 13 bases at J, with 13 bases between. This CDR3 region has 12 residues. Germline V CDR1 and CDR2: SGHTA, FQGNSA. Using reference TRBV7-2 and TRBJ2-7 for the parts outside the CDR3, the full variable domain is GAGVSQSPSNKVTEKGKDVELRCDPISGHTALYWYRQSLGQGLEFLIYFQGNSAPDKSGLPSDRFSAERTGGSVSTLTIQRTQQEDSAVYLCASSLAVSRFYFGPGTRLTVT.

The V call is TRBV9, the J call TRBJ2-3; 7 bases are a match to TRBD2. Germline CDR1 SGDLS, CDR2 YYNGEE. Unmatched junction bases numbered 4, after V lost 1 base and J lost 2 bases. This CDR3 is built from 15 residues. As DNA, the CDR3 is TGTGCCAGCAGCGTAAGCGGGGCCTACACAGATACGCAGTATTTT. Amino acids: CASSVSGAYTDTQYF.

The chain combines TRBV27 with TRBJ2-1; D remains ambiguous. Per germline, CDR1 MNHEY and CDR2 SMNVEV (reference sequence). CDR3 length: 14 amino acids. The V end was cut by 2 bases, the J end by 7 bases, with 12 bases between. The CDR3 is CASSLVLEWNEQFF. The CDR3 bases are TGTGCCAGCAGTTTAGTCTTAGAGTGGAATGAGCAGTTCTTC.

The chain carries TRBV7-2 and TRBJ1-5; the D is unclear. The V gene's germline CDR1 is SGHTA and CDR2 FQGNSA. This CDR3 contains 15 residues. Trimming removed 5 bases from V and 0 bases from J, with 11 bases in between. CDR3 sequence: CASSGLGGSNQPQHF. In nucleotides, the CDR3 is TGTGCCAGCAGCGGATTAGGAGGTAGCAATCAGCCCCAGCATTTT.

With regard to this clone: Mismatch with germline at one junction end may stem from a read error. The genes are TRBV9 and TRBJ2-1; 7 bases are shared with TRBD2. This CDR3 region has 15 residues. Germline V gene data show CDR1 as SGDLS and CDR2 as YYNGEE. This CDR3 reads CASSVGRTRHNEQFF. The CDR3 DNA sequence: TGTGCCAGCAGTGTAGGAAGGACTAGACACAATGAGCAGTTCTTC. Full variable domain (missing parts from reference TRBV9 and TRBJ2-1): DSGVTQTPKHLITATGQRVTLRCSPRSGDLSVYWYQQSLDQGLQFLIQYYNGEERAKGNILERFSAQQFPDLHSELNLSSLELGDSALYFCASSVGRTRHNEQFFGPGTRLTVL.